This section outlines one T cell receptor (beta chain) sequence together with its context. It has no known antigen specificity. Base qualities were left out, and no much larger clone turns up one base away. The entry originates in a study of radiation and T cells in renal cell carcinoma (dated by TCRdb to about 2020). Concerning the study at large: Samples came from a clinical trial, in which primary renal cell carcinomas received 15 Gy stereotactic body radiation therapy followed by nephrectomy 4 weeks later. A total of some 51 samples underwent TCR beta sequencing, made up of some 26 tumors and about 27 peripheral blood samples. Across all 50 or so samples, 4 million or so unique CDR3 nucleotide sequences encoding about 2.4 million unique CDR3 amino acid sequences were identified. Study-wide conclusions, independent of this receptor: With a single-armed trial design, the study had no way to address how radiation dose or scheduling affects the TCR repertoire. No pretreatment tumor biopsies were available, so the baseline intratumoral presence of clonotypes could not be determined. In blood, the top tumor clonotypes increased between baseline and 2 weeks post-radiation and then shrank by 4 weeks, which suggests that tumor-resident clones expanded only transiently. Blood repertoire dynamics were not followed beyond 4 weeks after treatment.

Following the manufacturer's recommendations, the immunoSEQ kit was used to generate TCR beta libraries from genomic DNA. Library preparation used a first multiplex PCR with proprietary primers, then a second PCR adding unique barcodes, with bead cleanups after each round. A positive control reaction and a negative control reaction, both provided in the kit, were run with every batch of samples. The final libraries were assessed on an Agilent 4200 TapeStation D1000 ScreenTape, pooled by volume, and quantified by qPCR. Sequencing was performed on an Illumina NextSeq500 using a MidOutput 150-cycle cartridge, with 156 Read1 cycles, 15 Index1 cycles, and the kit custom primers. The pooled library was loaded at 0.8 to 1 pM with an approximately 22% PhiX control spike-in. The original pipeline was this. The vendor-processed data were analyzed in R, and a clonotype was defined as all T cells that share the same CDR3 nucleotide sequence. For clone abundance analyses, frequencies were normalized to the 10,000 most abundant clones per sample. Public T cell clones, which averaged fewer than five per sample, were removed prior to analysis. An abundance difference of at least 32-fold between compartments was the criterion for calling clonotypes tumor-enriched or baseline blood-enriched. A beta-binomial differential abundance model was used to identify clonotypes that were expanded or contracted between blood time points. Similarity between tumor and blood repertoires was quantified using the Baroni-Urbani and Buser coefficient, and groups were compared with two-tailed Wilcoxon tests in R. The table comes from immuneACCESS by way of TCRdb, which keeps in-frame sequences with V and J called. Part of the clones is missing from these tables; in studies checked, under half for an unresolved V gene and the rest for unknown reasons. For V, J and clone size, that table is used; D and trimming come from the DNA. This sample comprises fewer than 150,000 clones, 85% to 90% of them detected only once. The top ten hold approximately 5.8% of the sample.

Per the publication, the time point label means: blood 2 weeks post-SBRT. In light of the paper, this sample's treatment or condition label describes: 15 Gy SBRT to primary tumor, nephrectomy 4 weeks later. To follow tumor-enriched clonotypes, peripheral blood was collected serially from radiation-treated patients at baseline and again at 2 weeks and 4 weeks after SBRT. Every patient had renal cell carcinoma of clear cell pathology. The QIAamp DNA Blood Mini Kit (Qiagen) was used to prepare genomic DNA for TCR sequencing. Only samples passing all quality control checks were included in the analyses. The germline V gene (reference sequence) yields LNHDA for CDR1 and SQIVND for CDR2. V is shortened by 2 bases, J by 4 bases, and the region joining them spans 9 bases. From the cysteine up to the phenylalanine, the CDR3 has a length of 14 residues. The DNA shown is the 42-base CDR3, in frame from base 1.

The sequence was obtained from a woman aged 70-85 years with renal cell carcinoma. This specimen consisted of blood, obtained from a patient whose treatment included radiotherapy and nephrectomy. The sequence links TRBV19 to TRBJ1-3; the D gene assignment is ambiguous. The DNA reads TGTGCCAGTAGTATATACGGGAACGGAAACACCATATATTTT. Its product reads: CASSIYGNGNTIYF.